The 11 T cell receptor beta chains below were found in one sample sequenced in a study of T cell repertoires in cytomegalovirus infection. TCRdb fed the reads into MiXCR, producing one record per CDR3 protein. Of approximately 500,000 distinct CDR3 sequences listed, around 27% are singletons. The specimen was PBMCs. These receptors originate from a human donor in good health (CMV status not recorded). Some clones in this sample may be carry-over from other donors' samples.

This clonotype has only a few counts. V usage is TRBV19 and J usage is TRBJ1-4, with D possibly being TRBD1 (6 bases). Looked up from germline, CDR1 is LNHDA and CDR2 is SQIVND (reference sequence). This CDR3 region has 18 residues. V shed 5 bases and J shed 8 bases, with 27 bases lying between them. CDR3 sequence: CASSPGAMFRSGREKLFF. DNA for the CDR3: TGTGCCAGTAGTCCGGGGGCTATGTTTAGGAGTGGAAGGGAAAAACTGTTTTTT.

The V call is TRBV12-3 or TRBV12-4, the J call TRBJ1-5; maybe TRBD1 (6 bases). This CDR3 region has 13 residues. The germline V and J ends were trimmed by 4 bases and 7 bases, with 11 bases remaining between them. Here the CDR3 reads CASSSGAKQPQHF. CDR3 nucleotide sequence: TGTGCCAGCAGTTCGGGGGCTAAACAGCCCCAGCATTTT.

This clonotype was recorded many times. The V gene is TRBV7-2, the J gene TRBJ1-4; TRBD1 agrees at 11 bases. Germline V gene sequence: CDR1 SGHTA, CDR2 FQGNSA. The trim removed 2 bases at V and 7 bases at J, leaving 12 bases unmatched. The CDR3 contains 18 residues. DNA of the CDR3: TGTGCCAGCAGCTTATGGGGCCGGTCCGGGACAGGGGGTGAAAAACTGTTTTTT. It encodes CASSLWGRSGTGGEKLFF. Complete variable domain (other parts from reference TRBV7-2 and TRBJ1-4): GAGVSQSPSNKVTEKGKDVELRCDPISGHTALYWYRQSLGQGLEFLIYFQGNSAPDKSGLPSDRFSAERTGGSVSTLTIQRTQQEDSAVYLCASSLWGRSGTGGEKLFFGSGTQLSVL.

This clonotype was seen a handful of times. The rearrangement uses TRBV20-1 and TRBJ2-1, with 7 bases identical to TRBD2. J lost 7 bases, V lost 6 bases, and 12 bases had no gene match. The CDR3 has 14 amino acids. Per the germline V gene, CDR1 is DFQATT and CDR2 is SNEGSKA (reference sequence). The CDR3 nucleotides read TGCAGTGCCATTGGTCTAGCGGCCGGGAATGAGCAGTTCTTC. Protein sequence: CSAIGLAAGNEQFF.

This clonotype occurred a few times. The chain employs TRBV24-1 and TRBJ2-3; a weak D match, TRBD2 (7 bases). This CDR3 has 15 residues. CDR1 and CDR2 from the germline V gene are KGHDR and SFDVKD. The V end was cut by 1 base, the J end by 7 bases, with 14 bases between. The CDR3 protein is CATSDLPRGGNTQYF. CDR3 sequence (DNA): TGTGCCACCAGTGATTTACCCAGGGGAGGGAATACGCAGTATTTT.

The V gene is TRBV6-5, the J gene TRBJ1-1; D ambiguous. V shed 4 bases and J shed 2 bases, with 8 bases lying between them. This CDR3 has 13 amino acids. Per the germline V gene, CDR1 is MNHEY and CDR2 is SVGAGI. DNA for the CDR3: TGTGCCAGCAGTTTCGTCGTCAACACTGAAGCTTTCTTT. This codes for CASSFVVNTEAFF.

V and J are TRBV7-8 and TRBJ2-7, with 12 bases fitting TRBD2. The germline V gene has CDR1 SGHVS and CDR2 FQNEAQ. Trimming removed 4 bases from V and 4 bases from J; junction bases left unmatched: 5. The CDR3 is 15 amino acids. The CDR3, as DNA: TGTGCCAGCAGCTCCCGACTAGCGGGAGTTTACGAGCAGTACGTC. Translating it yields CASSSRLAGVYEQYV.

This clonotype was counted only a few times. V and J are TRBV5-6 and TRBJ2-1, with D tentatively TRBD2 (6 bases). V lost 4 bases and J lost 7, with 18 bases in between. This CDR3 is 15 amino acids long. Germline V gene lookup returns CDR1 SGHDT and CDR2 YYEEEE. The CDR3 loop reads CASSPRLEWRNEQFF. CDR3 nucleotides: TGTGCCAGCAGCCCCCGACTAGAGTGGAGGAATGAGCAGTTCTTC.

The chain couples TRBV6-5 to TRBJ2-2, with 8 bases that match TRBD1. Losses at the gene ends were 7 bases for V and 6 bases for J; bases not matched to a gene: 10. Germline CDR1 reads MNHEY; CDR2 reads SVGAGI. The CDR3 has 15 amino acids. Written as DNA, the CDR3 is TGTGCCAGCAAACAACAGGGGGTGGAGGCCGGGGAGCTGTTTTTT. It yields the protein CASKQQGVEAGELFF.

This clonotype was detected only a few times. The gene calls are TRBV5-4 and TRBJ1-2; 8 positions match TRBD1. CDR1 is SGHNT and CDR2 is YYREEE in the germline V gene (reference sequence). With V trimmed by 0 bases and J by 2 bases, 3 bases remained unmatched. The CDR3 consists of 15 residues. DNA for the CDR3: TGTGCCAGCAGCTTGGATGGGACAGGAAACTATGGCTACACCTTC. It specifies CASSLDGTGNYGYTF.

The genes are TRBV23-1 and TRBJ2-7; 7 positions match TRBD1. TRBV23-1 is noted as an ORF with a role that remains uncertain. V lost 4 bases, J lost 3 bases, and 9 bases stayed unmatched. The CDR3 runs 15 residues. The CDR3 spells CASSLRRGGNYEQYF. The CDR3 DNA follows: TGCGCCAGCAGTCTTCGGAGAGGGGGCAACTACGAGCAGTACTTC.